Described below is a single T cell receptor beta chain sequence and its context. Its specificity is unknown. The data originate from a study of shared clonotypes between healthy human individuals. Findings and caveats of the study: In a handful of donors, about 5% of naive CD4 clonotypes appeared in common. Naive subsets tended to show greater estimated richness than memory subsets.

V shed 5 bases, J shed 7 bases, and the junction held 9 bases outside the gene matches. The length of the CDR3 is 15 residues. The table came from immunoSEQ multiplex PCR; TCRdb's copy has only in-frame clones and leaves some out. The sample lists about 590,000 clones; roughly 95% were seen once. Selected positively for CCR7 and CD45RO-negative, naive CD8 cells excluded terminally differentiated effector memory CD45RA+ cells. The donors were all Caucasian adults (living in Nashville, Tennessee). The sample taken for sequencing was naive CD8+ T cells sorted from blood. The sequence was collected from a woman in her twenties or thirties in good health. The chain is built from TRBV6-7 and TRBJ1-4; 8 positions match TRBD1. TRBV6-7 is classed as an ORF, of uncertain function. In DNA, the CDR3 is TGTGCCAGCAGTCACCTCGGACAGGGCCCTGAAAAACTGTTTTTT. As protein: CASSHLGQGPEKLFF.